This T cell receptor beta chain was sequenced for a study of T cells in Graves' hyperthyroidism and ophthalmopathy. Study observations and caveats: The model forecast ophthalmopathy, anticipating it by a median approximately 6 months before onset.

Stable disease denoted Graves' hyperthyroidism without ophthalmopathy progression within 18 months. RNA transcripts provided the source from which TCR beta CDR3 regions were amplified. TCR CDR3 underwent first-round RT-PCR with the HTBI primer set. TCRdb analysed the multiplex PCR reads with MiXCR anew, one entry per CDR3 protein. The sample gives about 580,000 distinct CDR3 sequences, roughly 50% of which show up once; about 7.8% is in the top ten. This clonotype was seen many times. Its antigen is currently unknown. Trimming removed 8 bases at V and 5 bases at J, with 12 bases between. The CDR3 sequence is 12 residues long. Germline loops: CDR1 ENHRY, CDR2 SYGVKD.

Material: peripheral blood or thyroid tissue (not recorded which). This TCR derives from a woman in her late teens or twenties with Graves' hyperthyroidism. This chain connects TRBV10-3 to TRBJ1-1; D might be TRBD1 (6 bases). Written as DNA, the CDR3 is TGTGCCATCGGAGCGGGGGCGACTGAAGCTTTCTTT. This codes for CAIGAGATEAFF.